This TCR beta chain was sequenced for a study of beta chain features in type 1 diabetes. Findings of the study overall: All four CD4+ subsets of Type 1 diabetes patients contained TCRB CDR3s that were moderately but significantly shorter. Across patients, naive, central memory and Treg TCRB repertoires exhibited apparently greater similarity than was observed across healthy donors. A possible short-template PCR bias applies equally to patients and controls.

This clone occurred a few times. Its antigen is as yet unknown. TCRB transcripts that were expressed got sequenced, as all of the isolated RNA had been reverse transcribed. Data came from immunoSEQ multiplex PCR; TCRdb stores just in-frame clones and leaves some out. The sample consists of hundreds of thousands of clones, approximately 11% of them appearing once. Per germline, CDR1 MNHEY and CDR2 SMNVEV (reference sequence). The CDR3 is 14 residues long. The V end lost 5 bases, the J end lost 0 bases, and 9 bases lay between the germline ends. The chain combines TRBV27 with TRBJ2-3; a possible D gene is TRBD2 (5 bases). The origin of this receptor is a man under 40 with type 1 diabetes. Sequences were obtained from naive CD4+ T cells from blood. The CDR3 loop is CASSARGSTDTQYF. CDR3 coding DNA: TGTGCCAGCAGTGCTCGGGGAAGCACAGATACGCAGTATTTT.